These 15 T cell receptor beta chains originate from one sample sequenced in a study of blood T cells in healthy people across ages. The second PCR ran roughly 6 to 11 cycles with a sample-barcoded 5' primer and J-beta primers. TCRdb independently ran MiXCR on the 5' RACE reads; one entry per CDR3 protein. Of about 640,000 distinct CDR3 sequences in the sample, roughly three fifths are singletons; the top ten hold over 30%. Sequenced input: blood. Receptors were obtained from a man aged 55 to 70 in good health.

This chain connects TRBV20-1 to TRBJ2-7; D uncertain. V was cut by 3 bases and J by 2 bases, with 5 bases left in between. Germline CDR1 is DFQATT and CDR2 is SNEGSKA (reference sequence). The CDR3 has 11 residues. The CDR3 sequence is CSARTTYEQYF. In DNA form, the CDR3 reads TGCAGTGCTAGGACAACCTACGAGCAGTACTTC.

The V and J genes are TRBV6-2 or TRBV6-3 and TRBJ2-3; 10 bases are shared with TRBD2. CDR1 and CDR2 from the germline V gene are MNHEY and SVGEGT. V shed 7 bases and J 5 bases; nucleotides not matched to a gene: 9. This CDR3 spans 15 amino acids. The CDR3 sequence: CASKPSGGAVDTQYF. The CDR3 DNA follows: TGTGCCAGCAAGCCAAGCGGGGGGGCGGTAGATACGCAGTATTTT.

The chain is built from TRBV5-1 and TRBJ2-6; D is unclear. Germline assignment: CDR1 SGHRS and CDR2 YFSETQ. The CDR3 spans 17 residues. Trimming removed 1 base from V and 4 bases from J, with 15 bases in between. CDR3 amino acids: CASSLTVVRTGANVLTF. The CDR3, as DNA: TGCGCCAGCAGCTTGACCGTCGTGAGGACCGGGGCCAACGTCCTGACTTTC.

The table lists this clonotype with a count of one. The rearrangement joins TRBV24-1 to TRBJ2-1; TRBD2 might be the D (6 bases). The CDR3 covers 15 residues. Germline CDR1 reads KGHDR; CDR2 reads SFDVKD. Trimming shortened V by 3 bases and J by 6 bases, and 14 bases separated the two germline ends. CDR3 sequence reads: CATSDLGLGLNEQFF. In DNA, the CDR3 is TGTGCCACCAGTGATCTAGGGCTGGGACTCAATGAGCAGTTCTTC.

This chain uses TRBV19 with TRBJ1-6, with D possibly being TRBD1 (5 bases). V dropped 3 bases and J dropped 6 bases, with 12 bases sitting between them. Germline assignment: CDR1 LNHDA and CDR2 SQIVND (reference sequence). This CDR3 spans 15 amino acids. In DNA form, the CDR3 reads TGTGCCAGTAGTATTTGGGGGGGGACTAATTCACCCCTCCACTTT. Its translation is CASSIWGGTNSPLHF. Full variable domain (outside the CDR3, taken from reference TRBV19 and TRBJ1-6): DGGITQSPKYLFRKEGQNVTLSCEQNLNHDAMYWYRQDPGQGLRLIYYSQIVNDFQKGDIAEGYSVSREKKESFPLTVTSAQKNPTAFYLCASSIWGGTNSPLHFGNGTRLTVT.

This clonotype was recorded once. The chain links TRBV12-3 or TRBV12-4 to TRBJ1-2, with TRBD1 as a possible D gene (5 bases). The CDR3 contains 12 residues. V gave up 3 bases and J gave up 12 bases, with 14 bases separating them. This CDR3 is CASSFQGRGHTF. The CDR3 DNA reads TGTGCCAGCAGTTTCCAGGGCCGAGGGCACACCTTC.

This clonotype occurred a few times. The chain recombines TRBV10-3 with TRBJ1-2; D is perhaps TRBD1 (6 bases). The CDR3 has 14 amino acids. V dropped 2 bases and J dropped 4 bases, with 11 bases sitting between them. Germline values: CDR1 ENHRY, CDR2 SYGVKD. The CDR3 protein is CAISENTGFYGYTF. Here the CDR3 DNA reads TGTGCCATCAGTGAGAATACAGGGTTCTATGGCTACACCTTC.

The gene calls are TRBV7-2 and TRBJ2-5; 7 positions match TRBD1. J lost 5 bases, V lost 5 bases, and 11 bases had no gene match. This CDR3 spans 15 amino acids. Germline CDR1 and CDR2: SGHTA and FQGNSA. CDR3 bases: TGTGCCAGCAGCACCCAGGGACAGCGGAGGGAGACCCAGTACTTC. This sequence encodes CASSTQGQRRETQYF.

This clonotype was picked up one time. The genes are TRBV6-1 and TRBJ2-1; 8 bases map to TRBD1. There are 14 residues in the CDR3. In germline, CDR1 is MNHNS, CDR2 SASEGT. The trim removed 5 bases at V and 6 bases at J, leaving 6 bases unmatched. CDR3 sequence: CASSRTGLINEQFF. DNA of the CDR3: TGTGCCAGCAGTCGGACAGGGCTGATCAATGAGCAGTTCTTC.

This clonotype was detected only once. The chain is built from TRBV7-2 and TRBJ1-2, with a weak D call TRBD1 (5 bases). Trimming took 5 bases from V and 2 from J, leaving 12 bases between them. The CDR3 has 14 amino acids. The germline gives CDR1 SGHTA, CDR2 FQGNSA. The CDR3 nucleotides read TGTGCCAGCAGCCCCGGTTGGGGGAACTATGGCTACACCTTC. This gives the protein CASSPGWGNYGYTF.

The V call is TRBV7-6, the J call TRBJ1-5; no firm D call. The CDR3 length is 13 residues. Deletions cut 0 bases from V and 4 bases from J, with 4 bases between. CDR1 and CDR2 from the germline V gene are SGHVS and FNYEAQ. CDR3 nucleotides: TGTGCCAGCAGCTTAGCGGTTAATCAGCCCCAGCATTTT. This encodes CASSLAVNQPQHF.

The V and J genes are TRBV7-9 and TRBJ2-3; 8 nucleotides line up with TRBD1. From germline, CDR1 is SEHNR and CDR2 FQNEAQ (reference sequence). Losses at the gene ends were 2 bases for V and 4 bases for J; bases not matched to a gene: 8. The CDR3 extends over 16 amino acids. CDR3 nucleotides: TGTGCCAGCAGCTTAAATACAGGGGGTCTCCCAGATACGCAGTATTTT. Amino acid sequence: CASSLNTGGLPDTQYF.

CDR3: CASSARDSGYTF. CDR3 DNA: TGTGCCAGCAGCGCCCGGGACAGTGGCTACACCTTC. J is TRBJ1-2 and V is TRBV9; TRBD1 matches at 7 bases. Germline values: CDR1 SGDLS, CDR2 YYNGEE. With 3 bases clipped from V and 7 bases from J, the junction kept 3 bases outside the gene matches. The CDR3 has 12 residues.

The rearrangement joins TRBV19 to TRBJ2-5; a weak D match, TRBD1 (6 bases). The last part of the DNA fits TRBJ2-7 better; the J call may be wrong. Germline V lookup: CDR1 LNHDA, CDR2 SQIVND (reference sequence). The CDR3 runs to 15 residues. The CDR3 DNA follows: TGTGCCAGTACCACGACAGGTGGGGCCTCCTACGAGCAGTACTTC. Its translation: CASTTTGGASYEQYF.

This clonotype was seen at least ten times. The V call is TRBV7-2, the J call TRBJ2-1; 12 bases agree with TRBD2. Trimming at V came to 2 bases and at J to 6 bases, leaving 5 bases not matched to a gene. This CDR3 region has 16 residues. The V gene's germline CDR1 is SGHTA and CDR2 FQGNSA. The CDR3 here is CASSLSTSGGTNEQFF. CDR3 sequence (DNA): TGTGCCAGCAGCTTATCCACTAGCGGGGGGACCAATGAGCAGTTCTTC.